These 32 T cell receptor beta chains were sequenced from one sample in a study of blood T cell repertoires in COVID-19. Data came from immunoSEQ multiplex PCR; TCRdb stores just in-frame clones and leaves some out. This repertoire shows hundreds of thousands of clones, 90% found once; its top ten account for approximately 4.3%. Sequenced sample: PBMCs or T cells enriched from blood (not recorded which). Every receptor here comes from a woman in her late teens or twenties with acute COVID-19.

V gene TRBV24-1 combines with J gene TRBJ2-1; 7 bases line up with TRBD1. With 10 bases clipped from V and 7 bases from J, the junction kept 9 bases outside the gene matches. This CDR3 is 13 amino acids long. The germline V gene has CDR1 KGHDR and CDR2 SFDVKD. This CDR3 is CATMTGNGNEQFF. In DNA, the CDR3 is TGTGCCACGATGACAGGGAACGGAAATGAGCAGTTCTTC.

This clone turned up a few times. The V and J genes are TRBV28 and TRBJ2-2, with a weak D call TRBD2 (5 bases). CDR1 is MDHEN and CDR2 is SYDVKM in the germline V gene. This CDR3 spans 15 amino acids. V shed 3 bases and J shed 3 bases, with 11 bases lying between them. This CDR3 reads CASSLGESDTGELFF. CDR3 nucleotides: TGTGCCAGCAGTTTGGGAGAGTCGGACACCGGGGAGCTGTTTTTT.

The rearrangement links TRBV29-1 to TRBJ1-2; 11 nucleotides line up with TRBD1. V shed 6 bases and J 1 base; nucleotides not matched to a gene: 4. Germline lookup yields CDR1 SQVTM and CDR2 ANQGSEA. The CDR3 runs 14 residues. As DNA, the CDR3 is TGCAGCGTCGAGGACAGGGGGCTTAACTATGGCTACACCTTC. Translated, it gives CSVEDRGLNYGYTF.

The rearrangement links TRBV27 to TRBJ2-2, with D maybe TRBD2 (6 bases). Germline-derived CDR1 and CDR2 are MNHEY and SMNVEV (reference sequence). Trimming took 1 base from V and 0 from J, leaving 6 bases between them. CDR3 size: 15 residues. For the CDR3, the DNA is TGTGCCAGCAGTTTATGGGGGGCGAACACCGGGGAGCTGTTTTTT. It is translated as CASSLWGANTGELFF.

The chain combines TRBV28 with TRBJ2-7, with 8 bases identical to TRBD1. CDR1 and CDR2 (germline): MDHEN, SYDVKM. This CDR3 spans 13 amino acids. The trim removed 5 bases at V and 3 bases at J, leaving 3 bases unmatched. The CDR3 region has the DNA TGTGCCAGCAGTCGGACAGGGTTCTACGAGCAGTACTTC. As protein: CASSRTGFYEQYF.

This sequence joins TRBV24-1 and TRBJ1-6; D is possibly TRBD1 (6 bases). The V end was cut by 5 bases, the J end by 7 bases, with 20 bases between. The CDR3 runs to 17 residues. CDR1 is KGHDR, CDR2 SFDVKD, per germline. CDR3: CATSATPTTGINSPLHF. The CDR3 nucleotides are TGTGCCACCAGTGCTACTCCAACTACAGGGATAAATTCACCCCTCCACTTT.

This clone was observed a single time. The chain recombines TRBV3-1 (or the pseudogene TRBV3-2) with TRBJ1-1, with 8 nucleotides matching TRBD1. The J segment lost 4 bases and the V segment lost 1 base, leaving 8 bases of the junction unmatched. The germline V gene encodes CDR1 LGHDT and CDR2 YNNKEL (reference sequence). The CDR3 covers 16 residues. In DNA, the CDR3 is TGTGCCAGCAGCCAAGTAAGAAACAGGGGGGGCACTGAAGCTTTCTTT. Protein product: CASSQVRNRGGTEAFF.

This chain links TRBV21-1 with TRBJ1-4; TRBD1, as called in the table, went unchecked against the DNA. TRBV21-1 is a pseudogene locus. This CDR3 is built from 17 residues. The CDR3 bases are TGTGCCAGCAGCAAAGTTCGTTGGACAGGGTCTAATGAAAAACTGTTTTTT. Its protein is CASSKVRWTGSNEKLFF.

The V gene is TRBV9, the J gene TRBJ2-3; 9 nucleotides match TRBD2. CDR3 length: 16 residues. Germline CDR1 and CDR2: SGDLS and YYNGEE. Trimming cost V 0 bases and J 6 bases; bases outside gene matches: 8. CDR3 sequence reads: CASSVGDSGSEDTQYF. In DNA, the CDR3 is TGTGCCAGCAGCGTAGGCGATAGCGGGAGCGAGGATACGCAGTATTTT.

The CDR3 reads CASSLFDRGRTEAFF. The CDR3 region has the DNA TGTGCCAGCAGTTTGTTTGACAGGGGGCGCACTGAAGCTTTCTTT. The chain uses TRBV27 and TRBJ1-1, with 10 positions matching TRBD1. This CDR3 is built from 15 residues. CDR1 is MNHEY, CDR2 SMNVEV, per germline (reference sequence). The J segment lost 4 bases and the V segment lost 3 bases, leaving 5 bases of the junction unmatched.

The V gene is TRBV11-3, the J gene TRBJ1-6; no firm D call. The CDR3 is 16 amino acids. Trimming took off 0 bases at V and 10 bases at J, with 16 bases between the two ends. The germline V gene encodes CDR1 SGHNT and CDR2 YENEEA. In DNA form, the CDR3 reads TGTGCCAGCAGCTTAGATCAAGGATCCGGGAGATCACCCCTCCACTTT. Translating gives CASSLDQGSGRSPLHF. The complete variable domain, with remaining parts taken from reference TRBV11-3 and TRBJ1-6, reads EAGVVQSPRYKIIEKKQPVAFWCNPISGHNTLYWYLQNLGQGPELLIRYENEEAVDDSQLPKDRFSAERLKGVDSTLKIQPAELGDSAVYLCASSLDQGSGRSPLHFGNGTRLTVT.

The rearrangement links TRBV5-1 to TRBJ2-2; tentatively, D is TRBD2 (6 bases). The V end was cut by 4 bases, the J end by 4 bases, with 17 bases between. The germline gives CDR1 SGHRS, CDR2 YFSETQ. This CDR3 is built from 16 residues. Here the CDR3 DNA reads TGCGCCAGCAGCCCAGAGGTGGGGACTTTCACCGGGGAGCTGTTTTTT. It translates to CASSPEVGTFTGELFF.

The genes are TRBV6-5 and TRBJ2-1; perhaps TRBD2 as D (6 bases). Germline lookup yields CDR1 MNHEY and CDR2 SVGAGI. Trimming took off 4 bases at V and 9 bases at J, with 22 bases between the two ends. The length of the CDR3 is 16 residues. Here the CDR3 DNA reads TGTGCCAGCAGTTGGTTTAGTAGGTCCCCCGGGAGTGAGCAGTTCTTC. Translated: CASSWFSRSPGSEQFF.

The rearrangement links TRBV7-2 to TRBJ2-2, with D perhaps TRBD2 (6 bases). The CDR3 runs to 16 residues. V was pared by 1 base and J by 4 bases, with 13 bases between. Germline loops: CDR1 SGHTA, CDR2 FQGNSA. The CDR3 loop is CASSLVVGAGTGELFF. The DNA of the CDR3 is TGTGCCAGCAGCTTAGTCGTGGGAGCGGGCACCGGGGAGCTGTTTTTT.

V and J are TRBV7-9 and TRBJ1-2; 8 bases agree with TRBD1. The CDR3 extends over 13 amino acids. The V segment lost 5 bases and the J segment 8 bases; nucleotides outside the gene matches: 7. Germline CDR1 reads SEHNR; CDR2 reads FQNEAQ (reference sequence). CDR3 DNA sequence: TGTGCCAGCAGCAAGGACACAGGGGGAGGCTACACCTTC. Translated: CASSKDTGGGYTF. Full variable domain (remainder filled in from reference TRBV7-9 and TRBJ1-2): DTGVSQNPRHKITKRGQNVTFRCDPISEHNRLYWYRQTLGQGPEFLTYFQNEAQLEKSRLLSDRFSAERPKGSFSTLEIQRTEQGDSAMYLCASSKDTGGGYTFGSGTRLTVV.

This clone occurred once. The chain is built from TRBV5-5 and TRBJ1-5; 7 bases match TRBD1. V trimming: 4 bases; J trimming: 2 bases; junction bases outside the gene matches: 9. Germline V gives CDR1 SGHKS, CDR2 YYEKEE (reference sequence). The CDR3 is 16 residues long. The CDR3 DNA is TGTGCCAGCAGCCGTCTAGGGGGCGATGGCAATCAGCCCCAGCATTTT. It specifies CASSRLGGDGNQPQHF.

The gene calls are TRBV19 and TRBJ1-2; D is unresolved. This CDR3 spans 14 amino acids. Trimming stripped 0 bases from V and 5 bases from J, with 10 bases between. Per germline, CDR1 LNHDA and CDR2 SQIVND (reference sequence). CDR3 sequence reads: CASSIERGFYGYTF. For the CDR3, the DNA is TGTGCCAGTAGTATAGAACGGGGTTTTTATGGCTACACCTTC.

This clone was picked up one time. The V call is TRBV5-1, the J call TRBJ2-3, with TRBD2 as a possible D gene (5 bases). There are 14 residues in the CDR3. From germline, CDR1 is SGHRS and CDR2 YFSETQ. Trimming pared 2 bases from V and 3 bases from J, leaving 10 bases between. CDR3 nucleotide sequence: TGCGCCAGCAGCTTTTCCGGGATAACAGATACGCAGTATTTT. It yields the protein CASSFSGITDTQYF.

The chain combines TRBV9 with TRBJ2-3, with TRBD2 as a possible D gene (6 bases). This CDR3 is 13 amino acids long. Trimming took 0 bases from V and 5 from J, leaving 7 bases between them. Germline CDR1 reads SGDLS; CDR2 reads YYNGEE. This chain's CDR3 is CASSVGGEDTQYF. The CDR3 coding sequence is TGTGCCAGCAGCGTAGGGGGGGAAGATACGCAGTATTTT.

V usage is TRBV3-1 (or the pseudogene TRBV3-2) and J usage is TRBJ2-3; 7 bases align to TRBD2. The germline gives CDR1 LGHDT, CDR2 YNNKEL (reference sequence). This CDR3 has 18 residues. Losses at the gene ends were 0 bases for V and 5 bases for J; bases not matched to a gene: 14. The DNA of the CDR3 is TGTGCCAGCAGCCAAGAGGATCCTTCGGCGGGAGCGGAAGATACGCAGTATTTT. This codes for CASSQEDPSAGAEDTQYF.

The V call is TRBV28, the J call TRBJ1-6; D call uncertain. Trimming stripped 7 bases from V and 6 bases from J, with 19 bases between. This CDR3 region has 16 residues. Germline assignment: CDR1 MDHEN and CDR2 SYDVKM. The CDR3 protein is CASTLRRATFNSPLHF. The CDR3 DNA sequence: TGTGCCAGCACCTTGCGGCGGGCGACCTTTAATTCACCCCTCCACTTT.

This rearrangement joins TRBV7-9 to TRBJ2-3; D unresolved. CDR3 size: 15 residues. Trimming shortened V by 5 bases and J by 0 bases, and 12 bases separated the two germline ends. Germline V gene lookup returns CDR1 SEHNR and CDR2 FQNEAQ (reference sequence). CDR3 sequence (DNA): TGTGCCAGCAGCAAAGGATCTACTAGCACAGATACGCAGTATTTT. Translating gives CASSKGSTSTDTQYF. The whole variable domain, remainder taken from reference TRBV7-9 and TRBJ2-3, is DTGVSQNPRHKITKRGQNVTFRCDPISEHNRLYWYRQTLGQGPEFLTYFQNEAQLEKSRLLSDRFSAERPKGSFSTLEIQRTEQGDSAMYLCASSKGSTSTDTQYFGPGTRLTVL.

The chain is built from TRBV11-3 and TRBJ2-3; D perhaps matches TRBD1 (6 bases). The CDR3 loop spans 13 amino acids. Germline CDR1 reads SGHNT; CDR2 reads YENEEA. Trimming removed 5 bases at V and 3 bases at J, with 9 bases between. The CDR3 DNA reads TGTGCCAGCAGCCCGACAGGTACAGATACGCAGTATTTT. Its translation is CASSPTGTDTQYF.

The table lists this clone with a count of one. V and J are TRBV7-2 and TRBJ2-2, with D possibly TRBD2 on 5 matching bases. From germline, CDR1 is SGHTA and CDR2 FQGNSA. The CDR3 runs 15 residues. The V end was cut by 5 bases, the J end by 3 bases, with 13 bases between. CDR3 DNA sequence: TGTGCCAGCAGCCCCCTTGGCGGGTACACCGGGGAGCTGTTTTTT. Protein: CASSPLGGYTGELFF.

The chain joins TRBV21-1 to TRBJ2-1; TRBD2 is the table's D call, not checked against the DNA. TRBV21-1 is a pseudogene. This CDR3 has 16 amino acids. CDR3 nucleotide sequence: TGTGCCAGCAGCAATTACTTGTCCCTGACTAGTGATGAGCAGTTCTTC. Protein sequence: CASSNYLSLTSDEQFF.

The J gene is TRBJ2-7, the V gene TRBV6-2 or TRBV6-3, with 8 bases aligning to TRBD2. This CDR3 is built from 17 residues. The V segment lost 2 bases and the J segment 1 base; nucleotides outside the gene matches: 10. Germline V gene data show CDR1 as MNHEY and CDR2 as SVGEGT. This CDR3 is CASSYRPRLASSYEQYF. In DNA, the CDR3 is TGTGCCAGCAGTTACAGACCCCGACTAGCGAGTTCCTACGAGCAGTACTTC.

The gene calls are TRBV5-1 and TRBJ2-7; 10 bases are a match to TRBD2. V lost 2 bases to trimming and J lost 2 bases; unmatched junction nucleotides: 4. CDR1 and CDR2 from the germline V gene are SGHRS and YFSETQ. This CDR3 comprises 15 residues. CDR3 in DNA: TGCGCCAGCAGCTTAAGCCTAGCGGGAGCCTACGAGCAGTACTTC. Protein sequence: CASSLSLAGAYEQYF. Based on the CDR3 plus reference TRBV5-1 and TRBJ2-7, the full variable domain is KAGVTQTPRYLIKTRGQQVTLSCSPISGHRSVSWYQQTPGQGLQFLFEYFSETQRNKGNFPGRFSGRQFSNSRSEMNVSTLELGDSALYLCASSLSLAGAYEQYFGPGTRLTVT.

The chain carries TRBV10-3 and TRBJ1-4; a possible D gene is TRBD1 (6 bases). The germline V gene encodes CDR1 ENHRY and CDR2 SYGVKD. Trimming cost V 4 bases and J 0 bases, with 12 bases left between them. The CDR3 extends over 16 amino acids. The CDR3 nucleotides are TGTGCCATCAGTGGGACAGCCAACCCAACTAATGAAAAACTGTTTTTT. It encodes CAISGTANPTNEKLFF.

The chain links TRBV15 to TRBJ1-6, with 8 bases aligning to TRBD1. The CDR3 consists of 15 residues. Losses at the gene ends were 3 bases for V and 7 bases for J; bases not matched to a gene: 5. Germline CDR1 and CDR2: LNHNV and YYDKDF (reference sequence). The CDR3 reads CATSSKQGVNSPLHF. The CDR3 coding sequence is TGTGCCACCAGCAGTAAACAGGGGGTCAATTCACCCCTCCACTTT.

The genes are TRBV28 and TRBJ1-4; 11 bases match TRBD1. The CDR3 length is 15 residues. V dropped 2 bases and J dropped 10; count of bases not matched to a gene: 6. Germline values: CDR1 MDHEN, CDR2 SYDVKM. Written as DNA, the CDR3 is TGTGCCAGCAGTTTACCCGGGACAGGGGGTCGAAAACTGTTTTTT. The encoded protein is CASSLPGTGGRKLFF.

CDR3 bases: TGCGCCAGCAGCCACGGGACAGGGGATGAAAAACTGTTTTTT. Translating gives CASSHGTGDEKLFF. The rearrangement links TRBV4-1 to TRBJ1-4, with 10 positions matching TRBD1. Unmatched junction bases numbered 1, after V lost 3 bases and J lost 6 bases. Germline CDR1 is MGHRA and CDR2 is YSYEKL. The CDR3 sequence is 14 residues long.

The gene calls are TRBV5-1 and TRBJ1-2; D might be TRBD1 (6 bases). CDR1 is SGHRS, CDR2 YFSETQ, per germline. Trimming took 4 bases from V and 8 from J, leaving 21 bases between them. There are 15 residues in the CDR3. The DNA of the CDR3 is TGCGCCAGCAGCATTGGGACACAAGCGTCTGAGGGCTACACCTTC. This gives the protein CASSIGTQASEGYTF.